Shown below are 25 T cell receptor beta chains from a single sample sequenced in a study of Graves' ophthalmopathy and Graves' hyperthyroidism. RNA transcripts provided the template for amplifying TCR beta CDR3 regions. Amplification began with first-round RT-PCR using HTBI primers, then second-round multiplex PCR was performed. TCRdb called the multiplex PCR reads again in MiXCR, with one record for every CDR3 protein. The sample holds a few hundred thousand distinct CDR3 sequences, just under 40% seen once. The sequenced sample was peripheral blood or thyroid tissue (not recorded which). The receptors were sampled from an adult man with Graves' hyperthyroidism.

The chain is built from TRBV10-3 and TRBJ1-1, with no clear D. V gave up 10 bases and J gave up 2 bases, with 11 bases separating them. Germline CDR1 ENHRY, CDR2 SYGVKD. The CDR3 sequence is 12 residues long. The CDR3 DNA reads as TGTGCCACCGCCGGGGTAAACACTGAAGCTTTCTTT. Protein: CATAGVNTEAFF.

This clonotype showed up many times. This chain links TRBV5-1 with TRBJ1-1; 11 bases are a match to TRBD1. V lost 0 bases and J lost 4; bases outside the gene matches: 2. The CDR3 covers 15 residues. Germline V gene sequence: CDR1 SGHRS, CDR2 YFSETQ. Here the CDR3 reads CASSLAGTGGTEAFF. The CDR3 DNA follows: TGCGCCAGCAGCTTGGCCGGGACAGGGGGCACTGAAGCTTTCTTT.

The rearrangement joins TRBV10-3 to TRBJ2-7; 9 bases match TRBD1. Germline lookup yields CDR1 ENHRY and CDR2 SYGVKD. Germline trimming cut 7 bases from V and 3 bases from J; bases unmatched to any gene: 7. The CDR3 spans 14 residues. Written as DNA, the CDR3 is TGTGCCATCAACTCAGACAGGGGGAGCTACGAGCAGTACTTC. It is translated as CAINSDRGSYEQYF.

The chain recombines TRBV20-1 with TRBJ1-1; D not certain. This CDR3 spans 16 amino acids. V dropped 6 bases and J dropped 0 bases, with 20 bases sitting between them. The germline V gene encodes CDR1 DFQATT and CDR2 SNEGSKA (reference sequence). CDR3 in DNA: TGCAGTGCCCGCACCCTAGGGAGGGCAATGAACACTGAAGCTTTCTTT. Amino acid sequence: CSARTLGRAMNTEAFF.

For this clonotype: This clone may be a read error of a much larger clone one base away. V is TRBV5-1 and J is TRBJ1-1; D gene unclear. Germline V CDR1 and CDR2: SGHRS, YFSETQ. CDR3 size: 14 residues. The DNA of the CDR3 is TGCGCCAGAAGCTTGGCGGGGTTTTGGACTGAAGCTTTCTTT. As protein: CARSLAGFWTEAFF.

This clonotype occurred many times. V is TRBV29-1 and J is TRBJ2-7; TRBD2 matches 7 bases. CDR1 is SQVTM, CDR2 ANQGSEA, per germline. V dropped 6 bases and J dropped 6; count of bases not matched to a gene: 14. The CDR3 runs to 14 residues. The CDR3 region is CSVGGSGYYSEQYF. The DNA of the CDR3 is TGCAGCGTGGGGGGGTCTGGCTACTACTCCGAGCAGTACTTC.

This chain uses TRBV2 with TRBJ1-2; 8 bases are a match to TRBD1. The germline gives CDR1 SNHLY, CDR2 FYNNEI. The ends lost 8 bases at V and 8 bases at J; junction bases unmatched: 16. The CDR3 contains 15 residues. This CDR3 is CASSPFGQGTDGYTF. CDR3 nucleotide sequence: TGTGCCAGCTCACCATTTGGACAGGGAACGGACGGCTACACCTTC.

The chain combines TRBV2 with TRBJ2-7; perhaps TRBD1 as D (6 bases). The germline CDR1 and CDR2 sequences are SNHLY and FYNNEI. Between the trimmed V and J ends, which lost 7 bases and 7 bases, there was a span of 17 bases. The CDR3 is 13 residues long. The CDR3 loop reads CASKADSKREQYF. CDR3 DNA: TGTGCCAGCAAAGCGGACAGCAAGAGGGAGCAGTACTTC.

This clonotype appeared once. At one end, the junction sequence differs from germline, possibly due to a read error. CDR3 loop: CSIEGPVDDEQETQYF. In nucleotides, the CDR3 is TGCAGCATTGAAGGACCGGTAGACGATGAACAAGAGACCCAGTACTTC. J is TRBJ2-5 and V is TRBV29-1; D not certain. CDR1 is SQVTM and CDR2 is ANQGSEA in the germline V gene. The CDR3 runs to 16 residues.

This clonotype was picked up one time. The rearrangement links TRBV5-1 to TRBJ1-1; D might be TRBD1 (6 bases). CDR1 SGHRS and CDR2 YFSETQ come from the germline V gene. The CDR3 sequence is 15 residues long. The V and J ends lost 4 bases and 3 bases respectively, with 16 bases between them. CDR3 bases: TGCGCCAGCAGCCCCGAACCTACAGGGTACACTGAAGCTTTCTTT. Amino acid sequence: CASSPEPTGYTEAFF.

There are many counts of this clonotype. The chain recombines TRBV12-3 or TRBV12-4 with TRBJ1-5; the D gene is possibly TRBD1 (5 bases). V shed 3 bases and J shed 7 bases, with 19 bases lying between them. This CDR3 comprises 16 residues. The CDR3 nucleotides read TGTGCCAGCAGTTTGGTGAAGGGGTTAGATCTGCAGCCCCAGCATTTT. Its translation: CASSLVKGLDLQPQHF.

The V and J genes are TRBV19 and TRBJ1-2, with D unresolved. The CDR3 is made up of 15 amino acids. V lost 8 bases to trimming and J lost 3 bases, with 19 bases between them. Germline-derived CDR1 and CDR2 are LNHDA and SQIVND (reference sequence). CDR3 nucleotide sequence: TGTGCCAGTTCCGAACTGGGTAAAAAGGACTATGGCTACACCTTC. Translation: CASSELGKKDYGYTF.

This chain links TRBV11-2 with TRBJ2-7, with TRBD1 identical over 7 bases. The junction had 5 bases not matched to a gene; V was cut back by 2 bases and J by 4 bases. The germline CDR1 and CDR2 sequences are SGHAT and FQNNGV. CDR3 size: 14 residues. CDR3 in DNA: TGTGCCAGCAGCTTAAAGACAGGGCCATACGAGCAGTACTTC. Amino acid sequence: CASSLKTGPYEQYF. The whole variable domain, filled in from reference TRBV11-2 and TRBJ2-7, reads EAGVAQSPRYKIIEKRQSVAFWCNPISGHATLYWYQQILGQGPKLLIQFQNNGVVDDSQLPKDRFSAERLKGVDSTLKIQPAKLEDSAVYLCASSLKTGPYEQYFGPGTRLTVT.

Ten or more counts support this clonotype. The chain links TRBV7-8 to TRBJ1-1; 8 bases map to TRBD1. After removal of 6 bases from V and 11 bases from J, the junction contained 11 bases not matched to a gene. CDR3 length: 13 amino acids. The germline CDR1 and CDR2 sequences are SGHVS and FQNEAQ. The CDR3 sequence is CASSRTGGTSAFF. In DNA form, the CDR3 reads TGTGCCAGCAGTCGTACAGGGGGTACTTCGGCTTTCTTT.

This clonotype was observed at least ten times. This chain links TRBV4-2 with TRBJ2-5, with 8 bases aligning to TRBD2. With 4 bases clipped from V and 4 bases from J, the junction kept 11 bases outside the gene matches. Germline CDR1 reads LGHNA; CDR2 reads YNFKEQ. CDR3 length: 16 residues. The CDR3 spells CASSRTLTGGLETQYF. The CDR3 DNA reads TGTGCCAGCAGCCGTACCCTCACGGGGGGGCTAGAGACCCAGTACTTC.

This clonotype was seen at least ten times. This chain uses TRBV12-3 or TRBV12-4 with TRBJ2-7; tentatively, D is TRBD2 (5 bases). CDR3 length: 14 amino acids. V lost 5 bases, J lost 2 bases, and 13 bases lay in between. The DNA for the CDR3 is TGTGCCAGCAGTCCTTGGACTGGAACCTACGAGCAGTACTTC. It yields the protein CASSPWTGTYEQYF.

This clonotype appeared many times. This rearrangement joins TRBV7-3 to TRBJ1-1; D unclear. CDR1 and CDR2 (germline): SGHTA, FQGTGA. This CDR3 is built from 13 residues. The germline V and J ends were trimmed by 4 bases and 2 bases, with 8 bases remaining between them. CDR3 region: CASSSLHNTEAFF. CDR3 bases: TGTGCCAGCAGCTCCCTACACAACACTGAAGCTTTCTTT.

As regards this clonotype: This may be a read error: a much more frequent sequence differs by one nucleotide. The V call is TRBV2, the J call TRBJ2-3, with TRBD1 matching over 8 bases. Germline V gives CDR1 SNHLY, CDR2 FYNNEI. There are 14 residues in the CDR3. The CDR3 here is CTSKPTGGTDTQYF. The DNA for the CDR3 is TGTACCAGCAAACCGACAGGGGGCACAGATACGCAGTATTTT.

The rearrangement links TRBV20-1 to TRBJ2-7; TRBD2 matches 7 bases. J gave up 11 bases and V 5 bases, and 6 bases lay outside the gene matches. The length of the CDR3 is 10 residues. CDR1 DFQATT and CDR2 SNEGSKA come from the germline V gene (reference sequence). The CDR3 loop reads CSASTSREYF. The CDR3 nucleotides are TGCAGTGCTTCGACTAGCCGGGAGTACTTC.

This clonotype was found many times. This rearrangement joins TRBV7-2 to TRBJ2-7, with D possibly being TRBD2 (6 bases). There are 15 residues in the CDR3. Trimming pared 2 bases from V and 2 bases from J, leaving 13 bases between. CDR1 and CDR2 from the germline V gene are SGHTA and FQGNSA. The CDR3 loop reads CASSLRFGGAYEQYF. The CDR3 coding sequence is TGTGCCAGCAGCTTAAGGTTTGGCGGGGCCTACGAGCAGTACTTC.

This clonotype was observed a few times. This sequence joins TRBV24-1 and TRBJ2-1; perhaps TRBD1 as D (6 bases). Germline V gene data show CDR1 as KGHDR and CDR2 as SFDVKD. This CDR3 contains 13 residues. V was trimmed by 5 bases and J by 5 bases, leaving 9 bases between them. CDR3 sequence reads: CATSVGGNNEQFF. The DNA of the CDR3 is TGTGCCACCAGTGTAGGGGGTAACAATGAGCAGTTCTTC.

This clonotype occurred a few times. The rearrangement uses TRBV20-1 and TRBJ2-7; TRBD2 aligns across 8 bases. The CDR3 consists of 13 residues. The V gene's germline CDR1 is DFQATT and CDR2 SNEGSKA (reference sequence). V was pared by 4 bases and J by 3 bases, with 5 bases of the junction left unmatched. The CDR3 sequence is CSAIRTSSYEQYF. The CDR3 DNA reads as TGCAGTGCTATCCGGACTAGCAGCTACGAGCAGTACTTC.

This rearrangement joins TRBV29-1 to TRBJ1-3; D gene unclear. V was clipped by 0 bases and J by 7 bases, with 10 bases between them. The germline V gene has CDR1 SQVTM and CDR2 ANQGSEA. The CDR3 sequence is 13 residues long. The CDR3 here is CSVEDPSGNTIYF. CDR3 nucleotides: TGCAGCGTTGAAGATCCTAGCGGGAACACCATATATTTT.

This clonotype occurred many times. This chain connects TRBV12-3 or TRBV12-4 to TRBJ1-5, with unresolved D. The CDR3 covers 17 residues. V lost 1 base and J lost 0, with 13 bases in between. CDR3 amino acids: CASSLGLQDYSNQPQHF. The CDR3 nucleotides are TGTGCCAGCAGTTTAGGGCTGCAGGATTATAGCAATCAGCCCCAGCATTTT.

This chain uses TRBV7-3 with TRBJ2-7; the match to TRBD1 covers 8 bases. Germline V gene data show CDR1 as SGHTA and CDR2 as FQGTGA. The V gene end was trimmed by 5 bases and the J gene end by 5 bases; junction bases not matched to a gene: 8. The CDR3 has 14 residues. The CDR3 nucleotides read TGTGCCAGCAGCATGAGACAGGGGTGGGACGAGCAGTACTTC. Its protein is CASSMRQGWDEQYF.